A selection of T cell receptor beta chains follows, all from one sample in a study of blood T cell repertoires in COVID-19. Some clones are missing from TCRdb's copy, which holds only in-frame ones; the method was immunoSEQ multiplex PCR. The sample holds under 100,000 clones, approximately 78% seen once. Sequenced sample: peripheral blood. The receptors stem from a man aged 55 to 70 with COVID-19, enrolled during active disease. The CDR3 runs from the conserved cysteine through the conserved F or W. D genes are given only for firm matches. Size is omitted from some rows. Given values are once, few, many or a class for expanded clones.

>TRBJ2-1|TRBV7-3|TRBD2|.
TGTGCCAGCAGCCGAAACGGGCTAGCGGGTTACAATGAGCAGTTCTTC
CASSRNGLAGYNEQFF
>TRBJ2-5|TRBV19|.|.
TGTGCCAGTAGTATAGTGGGCGACCAAGAGACCCAGTACTTC
CASSIVGDQETQYF
>TRBJ2-3|TRBV7-9|.|.
TGTGCCAGCAGCGCCTTCTGGGGAGGCACAGATACGCAGTATTTT
CASSAFWGGTDTQYF
>TRBJ2-2|TRBV23-1|TRBD1|.
TGCGCCAGCAGTCAATTTCCGGACAGGGGGGCCACCGGGGAGCTGTTTTTT
CASSQFPDRGATGELFF
>TRBJ1-5|TRBV6-5|.|.
TGTGCCAGCAGTTATCAGGGTGGCAATCAGCCCCAGCATTTT
CASSYQGGNQPQHF
>TRBJ2-1|TRBV18|TRBD2|.
TGTGCCAGCTCACCAGCCAGCGGGACCCTAGTTCGTGAGCAGTTCTTC
CASSPASGTLVREQFF
>TRBJ1-2|TRBV11-2|.|.
TGTGCCAGCAGCCTCGGACAGAGCTTTAACTATGGCTACACCTTC
CASSLGQSFNYGYTF
>TRBJ1-1|TRBV7-9|.|.
TGTGCCAGCAGCTTTAGCCAGGGTTTGGGGAACACTGAAGCTTTCTTT
CASSFSQGLGNTEAFF
>TRBJ2-7|TRBV7-2|.|.
TGTGCCAGCAGCTTAGCCCCTTCGGGCGAGCAGTACTTC
CASSLAPSGEQYF
>TRBJ2-7|TRBV10-3|TRBD1|.
TGTGCCACAAACAGGGGGGAAATCTACGAGCAGTACTTC
CATNRGEIYEQYF
>TRBJ1-1|TRBV19|.|.
TGTGCCAGTAGTATGGCAGGGCCGCACACTGAAGCTTTCTTT
CASSMAGPHTEAFF
>TRBJ2-3|TRBV5-4|.|.
TGTGCCAGCAGCTTGACTAGCTCAGATACGCAGTATTTT
CASSLTSSDTQYF
>TRBJ2-3|TRBV5-1|.|many
TGCGCCAGCAGCTTGGCGACTCAAAGCACAGATACGCAGTATTTT
CASSLATQSTDTQYF
>TRBJ1-3|TRBV7-9|.|.
TGTGCCAGCAGCTCAGGGTTAACTGGAAACACCATATATTTT
CASSSGLTGNTIYF
>TRBJ1-1|TRBV3-1/TRBV3-2|.|.
TGTGCCAGCAGCTACAGGGAGCGCACTGAAGCTTTCTTT
CASSYRERTEAFF
>TRBJ2-4|TRBV7-9|.|.
TGTGCCAGCAGCTTAACCGCGGGGCTTCAGTACTTC
CASSLTAGLQYF
>TRBJ2-3|TRBV29-1|TRBD2|.
TGCAGCGTCATAAGCGGGAGGACAGATACGCAGTATTTT
CSVISGRTDTQYF
>TRBJ1-5|TRBV29-1|TRBD1|.
TGCAGCGCCGGGACAGCAGGCAATCAGCCCCAGCATTTT
CSAGTAGNQPQHF
>TRBJ1-1|TRBV7-2|.|once
TGTGCCAGCCGCGTCCGGGGGGGGAACACTGAAGCTTTCTTT
CASRVRGGNTEAFF
>TRBJ1-4|TRBV4-1|.|once
TGCGCCAGCAGCCGGGGGGATAAAAATGAAAAACTGTTTTTT
CASSRGDKNEKLFF
>TRBJ2-5|TRBV7-2|.|.
TGTGCCAGCAGCTTAGGTGTTGGAGGGCCCCAAGAGACCCAGTACTTC
CASSLGVGGPQETQYF
>TRBJ1-1|TRBV2|.|once
TGTGCCAGCAGTGACCAGGGTAGGATCACTGAAGCTTTCTTT
CASSDQGRITEAFF
>TRBJ2-1|TRBV11-2|TRBD2|.
TGTGCCAGCCTTCCTAGCGGGACGGATGAGCAGTTCTTC
CASLPSGTDEQFF
>TRBJ2-5|TRBV11-2|TRBD1|.
TGTGCCAGCAGCCTAGGGACAGGGGGCTGGGAGACCCAGTACTTC
CASSLGTGGWETQYF
>TRBJ1-5|TRBV18|.|.
TGTGCCAGCTCACCTCAGGGGTCCGATCAGCCCCAGCATTTT
CASSPQGSDQPQHF
>TRBJ1-1|TRBV11-3|TRBD1|.
TGTGCCAGCAGCCCGGGACAGGGTGGGAACACTGAAGCTTTCTTT
CASSPGQGGNTEAFF
>TRBJ1-6|TRBV2|TRBD1|.
TGTGCCAGCACGGGACAGATTAATTCACCCCTCCACTTT
CASTGQINSPLHF
>TRBJ2-7|TRBV19|TRBD1|once
TGTGCCAGTAGCCAACAGGGGACCTACGAGCAGTACTTC
CASSQQGTYEQYF
>TRBJ1-4|TRBV7-2|.|.
TGTGCCAGCAGCCAAAGACACCTTGCAACTAATGAAAAACTGTTTTTT
CASSQRHLATNEKLFF
>TRBJ2-1|TRBV29-1|.|.
TGCAGCGTTGAAAATACTCTGAGCTCCTACAATGAGCAGTTCTTC
CSVENTLSSYNEQFF
>TRBJ2-7|TRBV9|.|few
TGTGCCAGCAGCGTCGGCGCCGGGGGTTACGAGCAGTACTTC
CASSVGAGGYEQYF
>TRBJ2-7|TRBV7-6|.|.
TGTGCCAGCAGCTTAGGACTGTATGTAGAGCAGTACTTC
CASSLGLYVEQYF
>TRBJ2-7|TRBV7-2|TRBD1|.
TGTGCCAGCAGCTTAGGTGACAGGGTATTTTCCTACGAGCAGTACTTC
CASSLGDRVFSYEQYF
>TRBJ2-5|TRBV19|.|.
TGTGCCAGTAGTCGCCGGGACAACCAAGAGACCCAGTACTTC
CASSRRDNQETQYF
>TRBJ2-5|TRBV9|TRBD1|.
TGTGCCAGCAGCCTTAAAGGGACAGTAGAGACCCAGTACTTC
CASSLKGTVETQYF
>TRBJ2-3|TRBV11-1|.|few
TGTGCCAGCAGCTTAGCGGGTTGGGGGGGCTCGGATACGCAGTATTTT
CASSLAGWGGSDTQYF
>TRBJ1-1|TRBV27|.|few
TGTGCCAGCAGGACAATGAACACTGAAGCTTTCTTT
CASRTMNTEAFF
>TRBJ1-3|TRBV5-8|TRBD1|.
TGTGCCAGCAGCGGGACAGGGGTTTTCCCCACCATATATTTT
CASSGTGVFPTIYF
>TRBJ2-1|TRBV3-1/TRBV3-2|TRBD2|.
TGTGCCAGCAGCCCAGTCGCGGGAGGCAATGAGCAGTTCTTC
CASSPVAGGNEQFF
>TRBJ1-1|TRBV25-1|.|.
TGTGCCAGCAGTGAATTCGGTGGGGCTGAGGCTTTCTTT
CASSEFGGAEAFF
>TRBJ2-3|TRBV6-6|.|.
TGTGCCAGCACCCCCCCAGGCACAGATACGCAGTATTTT
CASTPPGTDTQYF
>TRBJ2-1|TRBV3-1/TRBV3-2|.|.
TGTGCCAGCAGCCAAGAACCCCGGGTGAGCTCCTACAATGAGCAGTTCTTC
CASSQEPRVSSYNEQFF
>TRBJ2-3|TRBV7-9|TRBD1|few
TGTGCCAGCTCTGGACAGGGTAGCACAGATACGCAGTATTTT
CASSGQGSTDTQYF
>TRBJ2-7|TRBV10-3|TRBD1|.
TGTGCCATCAGTAAAACTTCGGGACAGTCATACGAGCAGTACTTC
CAISKTSGQSYEQYF
>TRBJ2-7|TRBV4-2|TRBD1|.
TGTGCCAGCAGCCGAGGGGACAGCTACGAGCAGTACTTC
CASSRGDSYEQYF